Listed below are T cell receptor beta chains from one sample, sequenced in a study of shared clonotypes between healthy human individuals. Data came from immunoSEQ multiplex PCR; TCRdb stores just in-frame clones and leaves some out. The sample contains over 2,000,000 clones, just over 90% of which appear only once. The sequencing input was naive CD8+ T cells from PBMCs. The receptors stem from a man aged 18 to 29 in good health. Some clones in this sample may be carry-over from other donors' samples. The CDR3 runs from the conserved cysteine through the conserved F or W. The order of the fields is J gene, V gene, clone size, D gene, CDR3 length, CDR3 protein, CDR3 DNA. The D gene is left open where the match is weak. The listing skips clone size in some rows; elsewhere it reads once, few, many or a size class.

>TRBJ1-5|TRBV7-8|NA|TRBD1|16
CASSNIDRGLDQPQHF
TGTGCCAGCAGCAACATCGACAGGGGGCTAGATCAGCCCCAGCATTTT
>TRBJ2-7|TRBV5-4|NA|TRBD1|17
CASSSNPRGHPNYEQYF
TGTGCCAGCAGCTCAAACCCCAGGGGGCACCCCAATTACGAGCAGTACTTC
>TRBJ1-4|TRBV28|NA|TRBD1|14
CASSPTGSEEKLFF
TGTGCCAGCAGCCCGACAGGGTCGGAGGAAAAACTGTTTTTT
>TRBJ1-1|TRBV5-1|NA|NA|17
CASSFDRIQPSNTEAFF
TGCGCCAGCAGCTTTGACAGGATCCAACCTTCGAACACTGAAGCTTTCTTT
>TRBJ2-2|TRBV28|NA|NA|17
CASSLGAAASNTGELFF
TGTGCCAGCAGTTTGGGAGCAGCCGCCTCGAACACCGGGGAGCTGTTTTTT
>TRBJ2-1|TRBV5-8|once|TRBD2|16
CASSLASGSSYNEQFF
TGTGCCAGCAGCTTGGCTAGCGGAAGCTCCTACAATGAGCAGTTCTTC
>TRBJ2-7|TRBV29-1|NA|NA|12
CSVSGGNYEQYF
TGCAGCGTATCAGGGGGGAACTACGAGCAGTACTTC
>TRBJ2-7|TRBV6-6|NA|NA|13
CASSPRETYEQYF
TGTGCCAGCAGCCCCAGGGAAACCTACGAGCAGTACTTC
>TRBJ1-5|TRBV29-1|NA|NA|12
CSVETGDQPQHF
TGCAGCGTTGAGACGGGGGATCAGCCCCAGCATTTT
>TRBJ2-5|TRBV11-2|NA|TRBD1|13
CASSMDRDETQYF
TGTGCCAGCAGCATGGACAGGGACGAGACCCAGTACTTC
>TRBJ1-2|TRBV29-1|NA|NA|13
CSARDKGWNGYTF
TGCAGCGCCCGCGACAAGGGATGGAATGGCTACACCTTC
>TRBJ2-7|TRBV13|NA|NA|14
CASSLEARTYEQYF
TGTGCCAGCAGCTTAGAAGCGCGAACCTACGAGCAGTACTTC
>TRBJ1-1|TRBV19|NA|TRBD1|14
CASSPGTGVTEAFF
TGTGCCAGTAGTCCCGGTACAGGGGTCACTGAAGCTTTCTTT
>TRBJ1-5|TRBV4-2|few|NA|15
CASSPTGYSNQPQHF
TGTGCCAGCAGCCCGACCGGATATAGCAATCAGCCCCAGCATTTT
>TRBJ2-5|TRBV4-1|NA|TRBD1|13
CASSINRGETQYF
TGCGCCAGCAGCATTAACAGGGGTGAGACCCAGTACTTC
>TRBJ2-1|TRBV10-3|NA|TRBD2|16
CAIRNFSGSRYNEQFF
TGTGCCATCAGGAACTTTAGCGGGAGCCGCTATAATGAGCAGTTCTTC
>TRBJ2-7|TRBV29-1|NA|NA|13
CSAQSGQSYEQYF
TGCAGCGCCCAATCTGGACAGTCCTACGAGCAGTACTTC
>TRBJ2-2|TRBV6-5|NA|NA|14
CASSYHVNTGELFF
TGTGCCAGCAGTTATCACGTAAACACCGGGGAGCTGTTTTTT
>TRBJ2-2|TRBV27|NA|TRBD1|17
CASSSTRQGMRTGELFF
TGTGCCAGCAGTTCGACCCGACAGGGTATGCGCACCGGGGAGCTGTTTTTT
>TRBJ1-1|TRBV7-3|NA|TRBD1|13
CASSRDRRTEAFF
TGTGCCAGCAGCCGGGACAGGCGAACTGAAGCTTTCTTT
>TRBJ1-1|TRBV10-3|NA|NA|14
CAISSTGSNTEAFF
TGTGCCATCAGTTCGACAGGATCAAACACTGAAGCTTTCTTT
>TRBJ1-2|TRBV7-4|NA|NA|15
CASSPTRGPFYGYTF
TGTGCCAGCAGCCCCACCCGGGGGCCCTTCTACGGCTACACCTTC
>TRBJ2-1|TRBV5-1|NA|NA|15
CASSIQRTLPHEQFF
TGCGCCAGCAGCATCCAGAGGACTTTACCCCATGAGCAGTTCTTC
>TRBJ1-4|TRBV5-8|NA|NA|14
CASSLDRDGEKLFF
TGTGCCAGCAGCCTTGATCGGGACGGTGAAAAACTGTTTTTT
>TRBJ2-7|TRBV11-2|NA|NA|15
CASSLGAGQMYEQYF
TGTGCCAGCAGCTTAGGGGCGGGACAGATGTACGAGCAGTACTTC
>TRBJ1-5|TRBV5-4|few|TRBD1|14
CASSSQGRGQPQHF
TGTGCCAGCAGCTCACAGGGGCGAGGTCAGCCCCAGCATTTT
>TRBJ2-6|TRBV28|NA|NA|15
CASSLELSGANVLTF
TGTGCCAGCAGTCTCGAGTTGTCTGGGGCCAACGTCCTGACTTTC
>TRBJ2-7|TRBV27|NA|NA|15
CASSLGVVAAYEQYF
TGTGCCAGCAGTTTAGGGGTCGTCGCAGCCTACGAGCAGTACTTC
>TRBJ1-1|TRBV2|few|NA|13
CAIEAGWNTEAFF
TGTGCCATCGAAGCAGGCTGGAACACTGAAGCTTTCTTT
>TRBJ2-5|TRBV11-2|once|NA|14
CASSLVGVLKTQYF
TGTGCCAGCAGCTTAGTCGGAGTACTTAAGACCCAGTACTTC
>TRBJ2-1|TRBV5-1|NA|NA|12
CASSPGVNEQFF
TGCGCCAGCAGCCCCGGGGTCAATGAGCAGTTCTTC
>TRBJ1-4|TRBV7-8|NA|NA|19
CASSLVSGDLTSTNEKLFF
TGTGCCAGCAGCTTAGTGTCAGGGGACCTAACTTCAACTAATGAAAAACTGTTTTTT
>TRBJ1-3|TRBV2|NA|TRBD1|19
CASDPFAGTGSLAGNTIYF
TGTGCCAGCGACCCATTCGCCGGGACAGGGAGTTTAGCTGGAAACACCATATATTTT
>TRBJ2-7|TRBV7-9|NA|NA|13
CASSLVLAYEQYF
TGTGCCAGCAGCTTAGTACTAGCCTACGAGCAGTACTTC
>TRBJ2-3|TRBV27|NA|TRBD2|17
CASRNTGLASSTDTQYF
TGTGCCAGCAGAAATACGGGACTAGCATCTAGCACAGATACGCAGTATTTT
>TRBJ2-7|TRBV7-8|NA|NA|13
CASRPTGNYEQYF
TGTGCCAGCAGACCAACCGGGAACTACGAGCAGTACTTC
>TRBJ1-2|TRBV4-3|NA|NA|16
CASSPPRGRGNYGYTF
TGCGCCAGCAGCCCCCCGCGGGGCAGAGGCAACTATGGCTACACCTTC
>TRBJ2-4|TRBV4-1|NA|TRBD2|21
CASSQDRILAGGPVAKNIQYF
TGCGCCAGCAGCCAAGATCGTATCCTAGCGGGAGGGCCAGTAGCCAAAAACATTCAGTACTTC
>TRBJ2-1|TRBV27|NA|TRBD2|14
CASSFLAGSNEQFF
TGTGCCAGCAGTTTTCTAGCGGGGTCCAATGAGCAGTTCTTC
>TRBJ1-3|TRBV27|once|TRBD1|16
CASRSTGGAAGNTIYF
TGTGCCAGCAGGTCTACAGGGGGCGCAGCTGGAAACACCATATATTTT